A selection of T cell receptor beta chains follows, all from one sample in a study of blood T cell repertoires in COVID-19. The assay was immunoSEQ multiplex PCR, and TCRdb's table has in-frame clones only and misses some. This table has about 420,000 clones, around 90% appearing once. The sequenced sample was peripheral blood. The receptor set was obtained from a man aged 18 to 29 with COVID-19, enrolled during active disease. The conserved cysteine and the conserved F or W are not part of the CDR3 here. The size of a clone is reported for some rows only, either as once, few or many, or as a class for expanded clones.

NA | TRBJ1-1 | TRBV9 | ASSVEGKPRRGEAF
few | TRBJ2-3 | TRBV4-1 | ASSQRSGFITDTQY
once | TRBJ2-5 | TRBV4-1 | ASSQDIPSSPETQY
NA | TRBJ1-2 | TRBV13 | ASSLGRRDRGDYGYT
NA | TRBJ2-3 | TRBV29-1 | SVDGGSGGTDTQY
few | TRBJ1-2 | TRBV5-4 | ASSAGPRDKIYGYT
NA | TRBJ2-7 | TRBV15 | ATSPGLAGGTYEQY
NA | TRBJ2-1 | TRBV7-9 | ASSSPTSGGYNEQF
NA | TRBJ2-5 | TRBV10-1 | ASSVSSWETQY
once | TRBJ2-1 | TRBV3-1/TRBV3-2 | ASSPPGSNEQF
few | TRBJ1-1 | TRBV2 | ASTPDRGRAF
NA | TRBJ1-5 | TRBV2 | ASSEQQGAGQPQH
NA | TRBJ1-2 | TRBV7-2 | ASSFQGHGYT
NA | TRBJ1-3 | TRBV5-1 | ASSTGQGTSGNTIY
once | TRBJ2-1 | TRBV5-5 | ASSPPGGAEQF
NA | TRBJ1-5 | TRBV12-3/TRBV12-4 | ASSFYSNQPQH
NA | TRBJ2-1 | TRBV5-1 | ASSVLGTGPSYNEQF
few | TRBJ2-7 | TRBV11-3 | ASSGASGRSSYEQY
NA | TRBJ2-3 | TRBV2 | ASSEDGTSTDTQY
NA | TRBJ2-4 | TRBV19 | ASSRSEKNIQY
NA | TRBJ2-7 | TRBV5-1 | ATKGDGSLY
NA | TRBJ2-7 | TRBV5-5 | ASSLLGSGQVVFYEQY
NA | TRBJ2-2 | TRBV5-1 | ASSLRGDNTGELF
NA | TRBJ2-1 | TRBV7-3 | ASSPQLGLVHEQF
NA | TRBJ1-2 | TRBV7-9 | ASTTGDYGYT
once | TRBJ1-2 | TRBV18 | ASSSGQGDYGYT
once | TRBJ1-6 | TRBV10-3 | AISESKSALH
NA | TRBJ1-3 | TRBV6-6 | ASSYRGQASGNTIY
NA | TRBJ2-5 | TRBV5-8 | ASSPGTGGQETQY
NA | TRBJ2-7 | TRBV6-6 | ASRVRDSYEQY
NA | TRBJ1-1 | TRBV6-4 | ASSEYRATEAF
NA | TRBJ1-1 | TRBV5-5 | ASSWTGGAYTEAF
NA | TRBJ2-7 | TRBV2 | ASSRQIDSYEQY
NA | TRBJ2-1 | TRBV5-6 | ASSFGDGGNEQF
NA | TRBJ2-3 | TRBV4-2 | ASSQASGSTDTQY
NA | TRBJ2-7 | TRBV7-9 | ASSRPGGYEQY
NA | TRBJ2-7 | TRBV6-5 | ASSYEQTYEQY
NA | TRBJ1-5 | TRBV5-6 | ASSHRGGNQPQH
once | TRBJ1-1 | TRBV12-3/TRBV12-4 | ASSLRVNTEAF
NA | TRBJ2-1 | TRBV5-1 | ASSGLAGGNEQF
NA | TRBJ1-2 | TRBV7-9 | ASSGEEPQGYGYT
NA | TRBJ2-7 | TRBV11-3 | ASSLDTAYEQY
once | TRBJ2-3 | TRBV7-8 | ASSLVAGGFTDTQY
NA | TRBJ2-7 | TRBV5-3 | ARSLGQGASYEQY
NA | TRBJ2-7 | TRBV11-2 | ASSLGFGRASPEQY
NA | TRBJ1-6 | TRBV27 | ASRGPGQGSNSPLH
NA | TRBJ2-7 | TRBV4-1 | ASSHLEGATYEQY
once | TRBJ2-2 | TRBV11-2 | ASSFPLDRVGPGELF
NA | TRBJ1-6 | TRBV6-1 | ASSEAAGSSYNSPLH
NA | TRBJ2-5 | TRBV2 | ASSERGGPSGTQY
NA | TRBJ1-2 | TRBV2 | ASSERTGGPYGYT